What follows is one T cell receptor (beta chain) and its context. This specimen belongs to a study of blood T cell repertoires in COVID-19. TCRdb's table, derived via immunoSEQ multiplex PCR, lists solely in-frame clones and lacks some. The sample has a few hundred thousand clones, around 84% seen once. The receptor was isolated from a woman in her 70s with active or convalescent COVID-19. Material for sequencing was peripheral blood.

The CDR3 is CASSFLFGNEQFF. In nucleotides, the CDR3 is TGTGCCAGCAGCTTTCTATTCGGGAATGAGCAGTTCTTC. V gene TRBV7-2 combines with J gene TRBJ2-1, with D uncertain. Germline loops: CDR1 SGHTA, CDR2 FQGNSA. The CDR3 length is 13 residues. V gave up 3 bases and J gave up 7 bases, with 10 bases separating them.